This T cell receptor beta chain was recovered during a study of cytomegalovirus exposure and HLA in healthy donors. Study conclusions and caveats: Cytomegalovirus-associated TCR beta chains were listed, numbering approximately 150. With later analysis, a missense DCLRE1C variant became linked to TCR beta V- and J-gene trimming.

V was pared by 0 bases and J by 4 bases, with 3 bases of the junction left unmatched. CDR3 length: 16 amino acids. In germline, CDR1 is SGHDT, CDR2 YYEEEE. Of note for this clone: The antigen is undetermined.

This PCR relied on a set of 60 Vbeta primers and 13 Jbeta primers. The data were produced by immunoSEQ multiplex PCR, yet TCRdb's version contains in-frame clones alone and is incomplete. The sample has about 170,000 clones, approximately 81% seen once. The sequenced sample consisted of PBMCs. This sequence originates from a woman in her forties or fifties in good health and CMV-seronegative. V and J are TRBV5-6 and TRBJ2-1, with TRBD2 matching 11 bases. The CDR3 DNA is TGTGCCAGCAGCTTGGAATGGACTAGCGGGTACAATGAGCAGTTCTTC. Translating gives CASSLEWTSGYNEQFF. Using reference TRBV5-6 and TRBJ2-1 for the parts outside the CDR3, the full variable domain is DAGVTQSPTHLIKTRGQQVTLRCSPKSGHDTVSWYQQALGQGPQFIFQYYEEEERQRGNFPDRFSGHQFPNYSSELNVNALLLGDSALYLCASSLEWTSGYNEQFFGPGTRLTVL.